This TCR beta chain came from a study of identical twins. There are a few counts of this clonotype. Every donor was a healthy Caucasian. Deletions cut 2 bases from V and 4 bases from J, with 9 bases between. Looked up from germline, CDR1 is MNHEY and CDR2 is SVGEGT. CDR3 size: 14 residues. TCRdb called the 5' RACE reads again in MiXCR, with one record for every CDR3 protein. Of 460,000 or so distinct CDR3 sequences listed, around 14% are singletons. Another study also made use of these data, one on yellow fever vaccine responses in identical twins.

This chain links TRBV6-2 or TRBV6-3 with TRBJ1-5; no clear D gene. Sequencing used CD4+ T cells sorted from blood. This TCR derives from a woman aged 18 to 35 in good health. CDR3 bases: TGTGCCAGCAGTTACGGTCCAGCAAATCAGCCCCAGCATTTT. The encoded protein is CASSYGPANQPQHF.